This T cell receptor (beta chain) was obtained from a study of control samples from healthy donors and cancer patients (dated by TCRdb to 2018 to 2021). At the junction V is shortened by 9 bases and J by 6 bases, with 20 bases in between. The CDR3 starts with the cysteine, ends with the phenylalanine, and has 15 residues. Only the CDR3 DNA stays, 45 bases, in frame from base 1. CDR1 and CDR2, per the germline V gene (reference sequence), are LGHDT and YNNKEL. Libraries were prepared through the immunoSEQ multiplex PCR assay. In TCRdb, the immuneACCESS table is reduced to in-frame sequences with V and J assigned. These tables do not hold every clone; where another copy was compared, an unresolved V gene accounts for under half, and the others remain unexplained. Present in this sample are over 150,000 clones, around 90% of which were seen just once. Around 2% of the sample belongs to the ten largest clones.

Concerning this clone itself: Its cognate antigen has yet to be identified. Base qualities were left out, and no much larger clone turns up one base away.

The material sequenced was blood. This sequence uses TRBV3-1 (or the pseudogene TRBV3-2) and TRBJ2-2, and the D gene may be TRBD1, 5 bases matching. The clonotype was recovered from a woman aged 40 to 50 in good health. This receptor carries the CDR3 CASGPWQGNAGELFF. The nucleotide sequence is given as TGTGCCAGTGGTCCCTGGCAGGGAAATGCCGGGGAGCTGTTTTTT.